The 15 T cell receptor beta chains listed next were all sequenced from one sample in a study of regulatory T cells in long-lasting Graves disease. This sample's time point: newly diagnosed GD, antithyroid drugs for less than 3 months. After RNA was extracted from PBMCs, the TCR library was made from it. CDR3-region Arm-PCR and iRepertoire HTBI primers produced the TCR beta libraries. From the multiplex PCR reads, TCRdb called clonotypes with MiXCR, one entry per CDR3 protein. The sample contains 400,000 to 650,000 distinct CDR3 sequences, approximately 16% of which appear only once. The same sample was also used in a study of T cells in Graves' hyperthyroidism and ophthalmopathy.

This specimen was peripheral blood mononuclear cells (PBMCs), taken at new diagnosis, from a patient treated with antithyroid drugs. These receptors all stem from a woman in her forties or fifties with Graves disease.

This clonotype appeared many times. The genes are TRBV20-1 and TRBJ1-2; 8 bases fit TRBD1. This CDR3 has 13 residues. V was clipped by 5 bases and J by 4 bases; unmatched bases: 6. Germline lookup yields CDR1 DFQATT and CDR2 SNEGSKA (reference sequence). The CDR3 here is CSALTGTGYGYTF. CDR3 DNA sequence: TGCAGTGCTCTCACCGGGACAGGCTATGGCTACACCTTC.

This clonotype was recorded a few times. The J gene is TRBJ1-1, the V gene TRBV19, with D perhaps TRBD1 (6 bases). The CDR3 extends over 16 amino acids. The germline V gene encodes CDR1 LNHDA and CDR2 SQIVND (reference sequence). Between the trimmed V and J ends, which lost 3 bases and 5 bases, there was a span of 19 bases. DNA of the CDR3: TGTGCCAGTAGTATCGGGACCACAGGGAGGAAGACTGAAGCTTTCTTT. It is translated as CASSIGTTGRKTEAFF.

This clonotype has at least ten counts. The chain carries TRBV12-5 and TRBJ1-1; D uncertain. The germline V gene encodes CDR1 LGHNT and CDR2 FRNRAP. Trimming cost V 1 base and J 5 bases, with 8 bases left between them. The CDR3 consists of 13 residues. As DNA, the CDR3 is TGTGCTAGTGGTTTGGACGGGTGGACTGAAGCTTTCTTT. It encodes CASGLDGWTEAFF.

In this sample, this clonotype turned up many times. The chain combines TRBV20-1 with TRBJ2-3; perhaps D is TRBD1 or TRBD2 (5 bases each). V was pared by 3 bases and J by 3 bases, with 19 bases between. CDR1 DFQATT and CDR2 SNEGSKA come from the germline V gene (reference sequence). The CDR3 length is 16 residues. CDR3 sequence (DNA): TGCAGTGCTAGCCTCTTAAGAGGGGAGTCGACAGATACGCAGTATTTT. Its protein product is CSASLLRGESTDTQYF.

This clonotype was recorded many times. The chain joins TRBV12-5 to TRBJ2-3, with 14 nucleotides matching TRBD2. The CDR3 has 19 residues. V lost 5 bases, J lost 1 base, and 11 bases stayed unmatched. Germline CDR1 is LGHNT and CDR2 is FRNRAP. Here the CDR3 reads CASGPGLGLAGGRTDTQYF. CDR3 in DNA: TGTGCTAGTGGTCCGGGCCTCGGACTAGCGGGGGGACGCACAGATACGCAGTATTTT.

In its sample, this clonotype was seen many times. V is TRBV5-1 and J is TRBJ2-7, with D possibly matching TRBD1 (6 bases). V gave up 0 bases and J gave up 6 bases, with 13 bases separating them. The germline CDR1 and CDR2 sequences are SGHRS and YFSETQ. There are 14 residues in the CDR3. The DNA for the CDR3 is TGCGCCAGCAGCTTGGGACAGGACAGTTCCGAGCAGTACTTC. It yields the protein CASSLGQDSSEQYF.

This clonotype was observed at least ten times. This chain links TRBV6-4 with TRBJ1-1; D is undetermined. This CDR3 has 13 amino acids. V lost 6 bases and J 1 base, leaving 9 bases between the germline ends. Germline V gene data show CDR1 as MRHNA and CDR2 as SNTAGT. In nucleotides, the CDR3 is TGTGCCAGCAGCGAACAGTGGAACACTGAAGCTTTCTTT. Protein product: CASSEQWNTEAFF.

In this sample, this clonotype turned up a few times. In DNA form, the CDR3 reads TGTGCCAGCAGCCTCAAGAGAAGGGACAGGGGAGGTAGAAGGACCTATGGCTACACCTTC. It is translated as CASSLKRRDRGGRRTYGYTF. The J gene is TRBJ1-2, the V gene TRBV4-2, with 10 bases lining up with TRBD1. This CDR3 region has 20 residues. Trimming cost V 4 bases and J 4 bases; bases outside gene matches: 21. Germline V gene data show CDR1 as LGHNA and CDR2 as YNFKEQ.

Ten or more counts support this clonotype. This sequence joins TRBV30 and TRBJ1-2; a possible D gene is TRBD1 (6 bases). Germline V CDR1 and CDR2: GTSNPN, SVGIG (reference sequence). V was clipped by 3 bases and J by 7 bases, with 12 bases between them. This CDR3 spans 12 amino acids. The CDR3 loop reads CAWSPGAFGYTF. CDR3 nucleotide sequence: TGTGCCTGGAGCCCGGGGGCCTTTGGCTACACCTTC.

This clonotype has a single count. Possible read error: a much larger clone is one base away. The rearrangement joins TRBV5-1 to TRBJ2-7; weak D call: TRBD2 (6 bases). The CDR3 is 13 residues long. V was cut by 4 bases and J by 5 bases, with 13 bases left in between. CDR1 and CDR2 from the germline V gene are SGHRS and YFSETQ. The CDR3 reads CASSTRTTNEQYF. The CDR3 DNA reads TGCGCCAGCAGCACCCGGACTACAAACGAGCAGTACTTC.

This clonotype was observed many times. The chain uses TRBV28 and TRBJ1-1; possible D gene TRBD1, 6 bases. The CDR3 runs 16 residues. Germline V gene data show CDR1 as MDHEN and CDR2 as SYDVKM. V was pared by 5 bases and J by 6 bases, with 22 bases between. CDR3 residues: CASSLEWGAGVAEAFF. The CDR3, as DNA: TGTGCCAGCAGTCTAGAATGGGGGGCTGGGGTAGCTGAAGCTTTCTTT.

This clonotype came up many times. The rearrangement links TRBV24-1 to TRBJ2-7; TRBD1 agrees at 11 bases. The trim removed 3 bases at V and 5 bases at J, leaving 11 bases unmatched. In germline, CDR1 is KGHDR, CDR2 SFDVKD. The CDR3 covers 17 residues. CDR3 DNA sequence: TGTGCCACCAGTGATCCCTCTCGACCGGGACAGGGGGACGAGCAGTACTTC. This sequence encodes CATSDPSRPGQGDEQYF.

This clonotype came up many times. The J gene is TRBJ1-1, the V gene TRBV15; D gene uncertain. The CDR3 spans 15 residues. V lost 0 bases and J lost 1, with 9 bases in between. CDR1 is LNHNV and CDR2 is YYDKDF in the germline V gene (reference sequence). This CDR3 is CATSRDRRANTEAFF. CDR3 coding DNA: TGTGCCACCAGCAGAGATCGACGGGCGAACACTGAAGCTTTCTTT.

This clonotype was observed at least ten times. The rearrangement joins TRBV28 to TRBJ1-2; perhaps TRBD1 as D (5 bases). Trimming removed 8 bases from V and 4 bases from J, with 5 bases in between. This CDR3 is 10 amino acids long. The germline gives CDR1 MDHEN, CDR2 SYDVKM. The CDR3 DNA sequence: TGTGCCAGCGGGACCTATGGCTACACCTTC. Protein sequence: CASGTYGYTF.

V gene TRBV12-3 or TRBV12-4 combines with J gene TRBJ1-1, with D unresolved. The CDR3 has 14 amino acids. The germline V and J ends were trimmed by 6 bases and 0 bases, with 11 bases remaining between them. In nucleotides, the CDR3 is TGTGCCAGCAGCCGACCGAACTTGAACACTGAAGCTTTCTTT. Translated, it gives CASSRPNLNTEAFF.